These 14 T cell receptor beta chains were sequenced from one sample in a study of blood T cell repertoires in COVID-19. Generated by immunoSEQ multiplex PCR, the TCRdb table keeps only in-frame clones and is missing some. The profile shows 300,000 to 400,000 clones, 80% to 90% of them singletons. The sample was peripheral blood. The receptors derive from a man aged 30 to 45 with active or convalescent COVID-19.

CDR3 sequence (DNA): TGTGCCAGCAGCGCAAGACTCGATGAAAAACTGTTTTTT. Protein: CASSARLDEKLFF. The chain joins TRBV9 to TRBJ1-4; D call uncertain. The CDR3 contains 13 residues. Trimming removed 3 bases from V and 6 bases from J, with 9 bases in between. Germline V gene lookup returns CDR1 SGDLS and CDR2 YYNGEE.

This chain joins TRBV5-5 and TRBJ2-1; D ambiguous. In germline, CDR1 is SGHKS, CDR2 YYEKEE (reference sequence). CDR3 length: 12 amino acids. Trimming took off 0 bases at V and 7 bases at J, with 5 bases between the two ends. The CDR3 DNA follows: TGTGCCAGCAGCTTGGCTCGGAATGAGCAGTTCTTC. It translates to CASSLARNEQFF.

This clone was seen a single time. The CDR3: CASSQEYQLGGLTDTQYF. The CDR3 DNA follows: TGCGCCAGCAGCCAAGAATACCAGTTAGGGGGCCTCACAGATACGCAGTATTTT. The chain has TRBV4-3 and TRBJ2-3, with 7 bases lining up with TRBD1. Per germline, CDR1 LGHNA and CDR2 YSLEER. The ends lost 0 bases at V and 2 bases at J; junction bases unmatched: 11. This CDR3 spans 18 amino acids.

The V call is TRBV10-1, the J call TRBJ2-4; possible D gene TRBD1, 5 bases. V lost 8 bases, J lost 8 bases, and 10 bases lay in between. Germline values: CDR1 WNHNN, CDR2 SYGVQD (reference sequence). This CDR3 is 11 amino acids long. The DNA of the CDR3 is TGCGCCAGCCCAGGGTTGGACATTCAGTACTTC. This translates into CASPGLDIQYF.

The rearrangement joins TRBV19 to TRBJ1-5, with D tentatively TRBD1 (5 bases). Germline V gene data show CDR1 as LNHDA and CDR2 as SQIVND (reference sequence). The CDR3 covers 13 residues. V shed 4 bases and J shed 9 bases, with 13 bases lying between them. This chain's CDR3 is CASSTGGTLPQHF. The CDR3 nucleotides are TGTGCCAGTAGTACCGGGGGAACACTGCCCCAGCATTTT.

This chain links TRBV11-3 with TRBJ1-3, with 10 bases identical to TRBD1. The CDR3 consists of 20 residues. Germline CDR1 is SGHNT and CDR2 is YENEEA. J lost 4 bases, V lost 2 bases, and 17 bases had no gene match. The CDR3 coding sequence is TGTGCCAGCAGCTTAACACGGGGACAGGGGATAGCTGTCGTCGGAAACACCATATATTTT. Its translation is CASSLTRGQGIAVVGNTIYF.

The CDR3 spells CASSSPTGGNYGYTF. The CDR3 DNA follows: TGCGCCAGCAGCTCCCCGACAGGGGGAAACTATGGCTACACCTTC. The chain carries TRBV5-1 and TRBJ1-2; TRBD1 aligns across 9 bases. Germline lookup yields CDR1 SGHRS and CDR2 YFSETQ. The trim removed 3 bases at V and 2 bases at J, leaving 5 bases unmatched. The CDR3 sequence is 15 residues long.

The chain couples TRBV10-3 to TRBJ2-2; D is perhaps TRBD1 (11 bases). The germline V gene encodes CDR1 ENHRY and CDR2 SYGVKD. Trimming took 10 bases from V and 5 from J, leaving 32 bases between them. CDR3 length equals 19 residues. Here the CDR3 reads CATGQGASGRKGKTGELFF. DNA for the CDR3: TGTGCCACCGGACAGGGGGCTAGCGGGAGAAAGGGAAAAACCGGGGAGCTGTTTTTT.

The chain uses TRBV2 and TRBJ2-6; D remains unclear. CDR3 length: 15 residues. Germline CDR1 reads SNHLY; CDR2 reads FYNNEI. V lost 6 bases and J 4 bases, leaving 13 bases between the germline ends. CDR3 region: CASSPLPSGANVLTF. CDR3 in DNA: TGTGCCAGCAGCCCCCTTCCTTCCGGGGCCAACGTCCTGACTTTC.

The chain couples TRBV2 to TRBJ1-1, with a weak D call TRBD1 (6 bases). Germline values: CDR1 SNHLY, CDR2 FYNNEI. The CDR3 is made up of 11 amino acids. In DNA, the CDR3 is TGTGCATCAGGGGAGAGCACTGAAGCTTTCTTT. Translated: CASGESTEAFF.

The chain couples TRBV3-1 (or the pseudogene TRBV3-2) to TRBJ2-7, with TRBD1 identical over 8 bases. With V trimmed by 0 bases and J by 6 bases, 4 bases remained unmatched. The germline V gene has CDR1 LGHDT and CDR2 YNNKEL (reference sequence). The CDR3 runs 14 residues. The CDR3 loop reads CASSQDTGGGEQYF. CDR3 DNA: TGTGCCAGCAGCCAAGATACAGGGGGTGGCGAGCAGTACTTC.

This sequence joins TRBV19 and TRBJ1-5; D uncertain. Germline CDR1 is LNHDA and CDR2 is SQIVND (reference sequence). With 0 bases removed from V and 7 bases from J, the gap between germline ends came to 10 bases. The CDR3 loop spans 14 amino acids. CDR3 amino acids: CASSIEPAAQPQHF. As DNA, the CDR3 is TGTGCCAGTAGTATAGAGCCCGCGGCCCAGCCCCAGCATTTT.

The chain combines TRBV2 with TRBJ2-7, with 8 bases fitting TRBD1. The junction had 3 bases not matched to a gene; V was cut back by 8 bases and J by 3 bases. This CDR3 comprises 12 residues. In germline, CDR1 is SNHLY, CDR2 FYNNEI. This CDR3 reads CASGTGGYEQYF. The CDR3 DNA reads as TGTGCCAGCGGAACAGGGGGCTACGAGCAGTACTTC. The full variable domain, its missing parts supplied by reference TRBV2 and TRBJ2-7, is EPEVTQTPSHQVTQMGQEVILRCVPISNHLYFYWYRQILGQKVEFLVSFYNNEISEKSEIFDDQFSVERPDGSNFTLKIRSTKLEDSAMYFCASGTGGYEQYFGPGTRLTVT.

The chain joins TRBV4-2 to TRBJ1-5; D unresolved. Trimming took 5 bases from V and 7 from J, leaving 9 bases between them. Per the germline V gene, CDR1 is LGHNA and CDR2 is YNFKEQ. The CDR3 covers 12 residues. The CDR3 coding sequence is TGTGCCAGCAGCTTTGGGAGGCAGCCCCAGCATTTT. This translates into CASSFGRQPQHF.